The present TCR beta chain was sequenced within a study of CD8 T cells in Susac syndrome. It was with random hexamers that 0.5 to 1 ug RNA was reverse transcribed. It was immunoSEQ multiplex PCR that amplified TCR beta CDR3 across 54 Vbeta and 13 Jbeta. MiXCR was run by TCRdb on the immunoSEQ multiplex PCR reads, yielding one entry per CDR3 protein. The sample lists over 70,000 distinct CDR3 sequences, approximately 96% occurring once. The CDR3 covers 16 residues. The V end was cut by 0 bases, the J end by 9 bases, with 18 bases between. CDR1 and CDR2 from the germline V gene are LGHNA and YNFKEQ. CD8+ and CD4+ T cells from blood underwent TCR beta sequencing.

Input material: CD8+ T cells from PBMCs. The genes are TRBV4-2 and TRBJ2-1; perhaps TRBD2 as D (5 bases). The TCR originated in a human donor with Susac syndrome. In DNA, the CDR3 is TGTGCCAGCAGCCAAGATGGCGCGGGCCAGGATGGTGAGCAGTTCTTC. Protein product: CASSQDGAGQDGEQFF.